Each of the 16 T cell receptor beta chains below was sequenced from the same sample in a study of response to subunit inactivated influenza vaccine. TCRdb passed the RT-PCR reads through MiXCR, listing each CDR3 protein once. The table lists more than 700,000 distinct CDR3 sequences, 21% of them singletons. This specimen consisted of PBMCs from blood, obtained approximately 5 days after vaccination. These receptors all stem from a man aged 50-60 years who received an inactivated influenza vaccine.

The gene calls are TRBV6-2 or TRBV6-3 and TRBJ2-1; D is undetermined. The CDR3 is made up of 16 amino acids. Looked up from germline, CDR1 is MNHEY and CDR2 is SVGEGT. Trimming shortened V by 5 bases and J by 0 bases, and 14 bases separated the two germline ends. CDR3 nucleotides: TGTGCCAGCAGTGGACGTGGACGAAGCTCCTACAATGAGCAGTTCTTC. As protein: CASSGRGRSSYNEQFF.

The chain combines TRBV11-2 with TRBJ2-2, with 8 bases lining up with TRBD1. J gave up 3 bases and V 3 bases, and 12 bases lay outside the gene matches. The CDR3 is 18 residues long. CDR1 is SGHAT, CDR2 FQNNGV, per germline. The CDR3 here is CASSFDSWTGQYTGELFF. Written as DNA, the CDR3 is TGTGCCAGCAGCTTTGATTCTTGGACAGGGCAGTACACCGGGGAGCTGTTTTTT.

The gene calls are TRBV27 and TRBJ2-6, with 10 bases identical to TRBD2. The germline CDR1 and CDR2 sequences are MNHEY and SMNVEV (reference sequence). This CDR3 is 19 amino acids long. Trimming at V came to 2 bases and at J to 0 bases, leaving 7 bases not matched to a gene. The CDR3 region is CASSLEGLAGDSGANVLTF. In DNA, the CDR3 is TGTGCCAGCAGTTTAGAGGGGCTAGCGGGGGACTCTGGGGCCAACGTCCTGACTTTC.

V and J are TRBV4-1 and TRBJ2-6; a weak D match, TRBD1 (5 bases). This CDR3 has 18 residues. V lost 4 bases to trimming and J lost 2 bases, with 18 bases between them. The germline V gene encodes CDR1 MGHRA and CDR2 YSYEKL. In nucleotides, the CDR3 is TGCGCCAGCAGCCCACAGGAGCGCTCAGTCGCTGGGGCCAACGTCCTGACTTTC. Protein sequence: CASSPQERSVAGANVLTF.

The chain couples TRBV20-1 to TRBJ2-1; 10 nucleotides match TRBD1. The CDR3 consists of 13 residues. Per germline, CDR1 DFQATT and CDR2 SNEGSKA (reference sequence). V trimming: 5 bases; J trimming: 11 bases; junction bases outside the gene matches: 9. In DNA form, the CDR3 reads TGCAGTGCTGTCGACAGGGGGCTTGGTCAGCAGTTCTTC. Its protein product is CSAVDRGLGQQFF.

This sequence joins TRBV20-1 and TRBJ2-3; D possibly matches TRBD1 or TRBD2 (5 bases each). V shed 4 bases and J shed 6 bases, with 17 bases lying between them. CDR1 DFQATT and CDR2 SNEGSKA come from the germline V gene (reference sequence). The CDR3 runs to 14 residues. In nucleotides, the CDR3 is TGCAGTGCTAAACCCGGGACCCCTGGCGATACGCAGTATTTT. It encodes CSAKPGTPGDTQYF.

The rearrangement joins TRBV7-9 to TRBJ2-1; perhaps TRBD2 as D (5 bases). The CDR3 spans 17 residues. With 5 bases removed from V and 4 bases from J, the gap between germline ends came to 21 bases. The germline CDR1 and CDR2 sequences are SEHNR and FQNEAQ (reference sequence). The chain's CDR3 is CASSPSPGNSVYNEQFF. CDR3 sequence (DNA): TGTGCCAGCAGCCCTTCTCCGGGGAATTCTGTATACAATGAGCAGTTCTTC.

This clonotype was detected a few times. V usage is TRBV20-1 and J usage is TRBJ2-5, with 8 bases lining up with TRBD2. CDR3 size: 16 residues. CDR1 and CDR2 from the germline V gene are DFQATT and SNEGSKA (reference sequence). After removal of 2 bases from V and 5 bases from J, the junction contained 13 bases not matched to a gene. The DNA for the CDR3 is TGCAGTGCTAGATCCTCCACGGAGGGCGGGGGGGAGACCCAGTACTTC. Translated: CSARSSTEGGGETQYF.

This clonotype occurred many times. J is TRBJ2-3 and V is TRBV10-2; D is undetermined. The CDR3 runs to 15 residues. V lost 2 bases to trimming and J lost 4 bases, with 13 bases between them. From germline, CDR1 is WSHSY and CDR2 SAAADI. The CDR3 sequence: CASSERRNPADTQYF. DNA of the CDR3: TGCGCCAGCAGTGAGCGACGGAATCCAGCAGATACGCAGTATTTT.

This clonotype was seen only a few times. The V gene is TRBV7-6, the J gene TRBJ2-1, with TRBD2 identical over 11 bases. V trimming: 1 base; J trimming: 7 bases; junction bases outside the gene matches: 9. Germline CDR1 SGHVS, CDR2 FNYEAQ. The CDR3 runs to 17 residues. CDR3 in amino acids: CASSLDLAGGMGNEQFF. CDR3 nucleotides: TGTGCCAGCAGCTTAGATCTAGCGGGGGGAATGGGTAATGAGCAGTTCTTC.

This clonotype has more than one count but fewer than ten. The V and J genes are TRBV12-3 or TRBV12-4 and TRBJ2-1; D is unclear. The V end lost 2 bases, the J end lost 7 bases, and 6 bases lay between the germline ends. The CDR3 has 12 residues. The DNA of the CDR3 is TGTGCCAGCAGTTTAATTGTAAATGAGCAGTTCTTC. Protein product: CASSLIVNEQFF.

This clonotype was detected only a few times. The rearrangement links TRBV20-1 to TRBJ1-4; a possible D gene is TRBD1 (5 bases). Between the trimmed V and J ends, which lost 0 bases and 7 bases, there was a span of 15 bases. Germline V gene data show CDR1 as DFQATT and CDR2 as SNEGSKA (reference sequence). This CDR3 contains 15 residues. The CDR3 here is CSARDMGGIGEKLFF. CDR3 nucleotides: TGCAGTGCTAGAGATATGGGGGGAATAGGTGAAAAACTGTTTTTT.

This chain joins TRBV12-3 or TRBV12-4 and TRBJ2-1, with TRBD2 matching 8 bases. The CDR3 consists of 15 residues. V was pared by 5 bases and J by 6 bases, with 9 bases of the junction left unmatched. As DNA, the CDR3 is TGTGCCAGCAGTCTGGACGGGAGGGTGGGCAATGAGCAGTTCTTC. Amino acid sequence: CASSLDGRVGNEQFF.

This clonotype has more than one count but fewer than ten. The V call is TRBV6-1, the J call TRBJ1-1; D is unresolved. Germline V lookup: CDR1 MNHNS, CDR2 SASEGT. V was trimmed by 8 bases and J by 0 bases, leaving 13 bases between them. The CDR3 has 14 residues. The CDR3 sequence is CASEARPMNTEAFF. The CDR3 DNA follows: TGTGCCAGCGAGGCAAGACCAATGAACACTGAAGCTTTCTTT.

CDR3 DNA sequence: TGCAGTGCCGCTAGCGGACCCTACGAGCAGTACTTC. Protein sequence: CSAASGPYEQYF. The chain employs TRBV20-1 and TRBJ2-7; 7 positions agree with TRBD2. V trimming: 6 bases; J trimming: 2 bases; junction bases outside the gene matches: 4. The CDR3 sequence is 12 residues long. Germline CDR1 DFQATT, CDR2 SNEGSKA (reference sequence).

V and J are TRBV7-2 and TRBJ1-2; TRBD1 matches at 7 bases. The ends lost 3 bases at V and 8 bases at J; junction bases unmatched: 6. The CDR3 has 13 amino acids. Germline V gives CDR1 SGHTA, CDR2 FQGNSA. The CDR3 loop is CASSFTGADGYTF. DNA of the CDR3: TGTGCCAGCAGCTTTACAGGGGCTGACGGCTACACCTTC.